Below, 32 T cell receptor beta chains from the same sample are listed, as sequenced in a study of regulatory T cells in long-lasting Graves disease. Time point of the sample: newly diagnosed GD, antithyroid drugs for less than 3 months. Following extraction of RNA from PBMCs, that RNA was used to make the TCR library. Construction of TCR beta libraries relied on iRepertoire HTBI primers and on Arm-PCR targeting CDR3 regions. A single record per CDR3 protein comes from TCRdb applying MiXCR to the multiplex PCR reads. The table has roughly 410,000 distinct CDR3 sequences, 14% to 15% seen once. This sample also appeared in a second study, on T cells in Graves' hyperthyroidism and ophthalmopathy.

This material consisted of peripheral blood mononuclear cells (PBMCs), taken at new diagnosis, from a patient treated with antithyroid drugs. The receptors stem from a woman aged 40 to 49 with Graves disease.

In its sample, this clonotype was seen a few times. The V call is TRBV12-3 or TRBV12-4, the J call TRBJ2-3; D may be TRBD2 (7 bases). The CDR3 contains 14 residues. Trimming took 8 bases from V and 3 from J, leaving 15 bases between them. DNA for the CDR3: TGTGCCAGCCAACGGGGGGCTGGGACAGATACGCAGTATTTT. Protein: CASQRGAGTDTQYF.

In this sample, this clonotype turned up a few times. Sequence at one end of the junction differs from germline and may be a read error. The V gene is TRBV27, the J gene TRBJ2-7; 7 positions agree with TRBD2. CDR3 length: 15 residues. CDR1 is MNHEY, CDR2 SMNVEV, per germline (reference sequence). CDR3 in amino acids: CASSWAGDTTYEQYF. The CDR3 nucleotides are TGTGCCAGTAGTTGGGCGGGAGACACCACCTACGAGCAGTACTTC.

This clonotype showed up many times. This chain uses TRBV20-1 with TRBJ2-7, with 15 bases aligning to TRBD2. Looked up from germline, CDR1 is DFQATT and CDR2 is SNEGSKA (reference sequence). The CDR3 contains 14 residues. J lost 7 bases, V lost 3 bases, and 4 bases had no gene match. CDR3 sequence: CSASPGLAGGEQYF. Written as DNA, the CDR3 is TGCAGTGCTAGTCCGGGACTAGCGGGAGGAGAGCAGTACTTC.

This clonotype has only a few counts. This CDR3 is CASSSRQGSEAFF. CDR3 sequence (DNA): TGTGCCAGCAGCTCCCGTCAGGGTTCTGAAGCTTTCTTT. The chain employs TRBV7-8 and TRBJ1-1; D might be TRBD1 (5 bases). Germline V lookup: CDR1 SGHVS, CDR2 FQNEAQ. Trimming shortened V by 4 bases and J by 6 bases, and 12 bases separated the two germline ends. The CDR3 has 13 residues. Using reference TRBV7-8 and TRBJ1-1 for the parts outside the CDR3, the full variable domain is GAGVSQSPRYKVAKRGQDVALRCDPISGHVSLFWYQQALGQGPEFLTYFQNEAQLDKSGLPSDRFFAERPEGSVSTLKIQRTQQEDSAVYLCASSSRQGSEAFFGQGTRLTVV.

The rearrangement uses TRBV19 and TRBJ2-3; D call uncertain. Germline V lookup: CDR1 LNHDA, CDR2 SQIVND (reference sequence). The CDR3 runs 14 residues. V lost 6 bases and J lost 3, with 13 bases in between. The CDR3 nucleotides are TGTGCCAGTAGGTCAGTCGTCGGGACAGATACGCAGTATTTT. Its translation: CASRSVVGTDTQYF.

This clonotype was seen repeatedly, ten times or more. V is TRBV2 and J is TRBJ2-1; 9 bases fit TRBD2. Trimming took 7 bases from V and 7 from J; bases not matched to a gene: 2. CDR3 size: 12 residues. CDR1 is SNHLY and CDR2 is FYNNEI in the germline V gene. The CDR3 reads CASNLAGNEQFF. The CDR3 DNA sequence: TGTGCCAGCAATCTAGCGGGAAATGAGCAGTTCTTC.

This clonotype was observed many times. This chain uses TRBV7-2 with TRBJ2-2, with a tentative D call TRBD2 (5 bases). CDR3 length: 17 residues. The germline V gene encodes CDR1 SGHTA and CDR2 FQGNSA. V lost 0 bases to trimming and J lost 0 bases, with 11 bases between them. The DNA of the CDR3 is TGTGCCAGCAGCTTAGCACGAGGACTGGCGAACACCGGGGAGCTGTTTTTT. Its translation is CASSLARGLANTGELFF.

This clonotype was observed at least ten times. This chain connects TRBV12-3 or TRBV12-4 to TRBJ2-3; possible D gene TRBD2, 5 bases. CDR3 length equals 14 residues. With 6 bases removed from V and 3 bases from J, the gap between germline ends came to 13 bases. The CDR3, as DNA: TGTGCCAGCAGCACCACTGGGAGTACAGATACGCAGTATTTT. It encodes CASSTTGSTDTQYF.

This clonotype was observed at least ten times. The V call is TRBV19, the J call TRBJ1-6, with 9 bases lining up with TRBD1. The V gene's germline CDR1 is LNHDA and CDR2 SQIVND (reference sequence). Losses at the gene ends were 4 bases for V and 7 bases for J; bases not matched to a gene: 5. This CDR3 spans 15 amino acids. CDR3 residues: CASSTPGTGNSPLHF. The CDR3 coding sequence is TGTGCCAGTAGTACGCCCGGGACAGGGAATTCACCCCTCCACTTT.

This clonotype was counted a few times. The genes are TRBV18 and TRBJ1-5; D ambiguous. Trimming stripped 8 bases from V and 5 bases from J, with 13 bases between. Germline CDR1 KGHSH, CDR2 LQKENI. CDR3 size: 13 residues. The CDR3 DNA reads TGTGCCAGCAGAGACACGAGGCATCAGCCCCAGCATTTT. As protein: CASRDTRHQPQHF.

This chain joins TRBV27 and TRBJ1-1, with D hard to call. The CDR3 runs 13 residues. Germline CDR1 is MNHEY and CDR2 is SMNVEV (reference sequence). The germline V and J ends were trimmed by 0 bases and 5 bases, with 7 bases remaining between them. The CDR3 loop is CASSLSERTEAFF. CDR3 nucleotide sequence: TGTGCCAGCAGTTTATCGGAGAGAACTGAAGCTTTCTTT.

This clonotype was recorded at least ten times. This chain connects TRBV19 to TRBJ2-1, with TRBD2 identical over 9 bases. Trimming took 1 base from V and 7 from J; bases not matched to a gene: 5. The germline V gene has CDR1 LNHDA and CDR2 SQIVND (reference sequence). The CDR3 is made up of 15 amino acids. The DNA of the CDR3 is TGTGCCAGTAGTATAGCCCCTAGCGGGAAGAATGAGCAGTTCTTC. Translation: CASSIAPSGKNEQFF.

Worth noting for this clonotype: Since a far larger clone is one base different, this is likely a read error. J is TRBJ2-7 and V is TRBV11-3; TRBD2 matches 12 bases. V lost 3 bases and J lost 7; bases outside the gene matches: 7. The CDR3 totals 15 residues. Per germline, CDR1 SGHNT and CDR2 YENEEA. Here the CDR3 reads CASSLRLAGDNEQYF. DNA for the CDR3: TGTGCCAGCAGCTTGAGACTAGCGGGGGACAATGAGCAGTACTTC.

This clonotype was seen at least ten times. The V and J genes are TRBV29-1 and TRBJ1-4, with D hard to call. The CDR3 is made up of 11 amino acids. Per germline, CDR1 SQVTM and CDR2 ANQGSEA. The ends were cut back, 6 bases at V and 8 bases at J, with 10 bases in the middle. The CDR3 region is CSVRALEKLFF. Here the CDR3 DNA reads TGCAGCGTCCGCGCTTTGGAAAAACTGTTTTTT.

The J gene is TRBJ1-3, the V gene TRBV18; no firm D call. The V end lost 8 bases, the J end lost 1 base, and 12 bases lay between the germline ends. From germline, CDR1 is KGHSH and CDR2 LQKENI. There are 14 residues in the CDR3. The CDR3 region has the DNA TGTGCCAGCCGCGACGGGTCATCTGGAAACACCATATATTTT. It is translated as CASRDGSSGNTIYF.

This clonotype has a single count. A read error likely explains this, since a far larger clone differs by one base. V gene TRBV10-3 combines with J gene TRBJ1-1, with a weak D call TRBD1 (6 bases). The CDR3 totals 15 residues. The germline CDR1 and CDR2 sequences are ENHRY and SYGVKD. In nucleotides, the CDR3 is TGTGCCAACAGTTTCACGACAGGAAGGCACACTGAAGCTTTCTTT. Encoded protein: CANSFTTGRHTEAFF.

This clonotype has ten or more counts. The V call is TRBV12-3 or TRBV12-4, the J call TRBJ1-2, with TRBD1 identical over 10 bases. Trimming cost V 7 bases and J 4 bases; bases outside gene matches: 6. The CDR3 has 14 amino acids. As DNA, the CDR3 is TGTGCCAGCACCGGGACAGGGGAGGGCTATGGCTACACCTTC. Protein sequence: CASTGTGEGYGYTF.

This clonotype was seen repeatedly, ten times or more. The genes are TRBV6-1 and TRBJ2-5; 7 nucleotides align to TRBD2. J gave up 4 bases and V 4 bases, and 6 bases lay outside the gene matches. Germline loops: CDR1 MNHNS, CDR2 SASEGT. This CDR3 is built from 14 residues. In nucleotides, the CDR3 is TGTGCCAGCAGTGGGGGGGGAGATGGAGAGACCCAGTACTTC. This gives the protein CASSGGGDGETQYF.

There are many counts of this clonotype. The J gene is TRBJ2-7, the V gene TRBV5-1; 10 bases match TRBD2. Trimming took 6 bases from V and 0 from J; bases not matched to a gene: 3. Germline V gene lookup returns CDR1 SGHRS and CDR2 YFSETQ. The CDR3 sequence is 14 residues long. CDR3: CASMSSGSSYEQYF. CDR3 coding DNA: TGCGCCAGCATGTCTAGCGGGAGCTCCTACGAGCAGTACTTC.

This clonotype appeared many times. The chain carries TRBV28 and TRBJ2-7; 7 bases are shared with TRBD2. Trimming took 8 bases from V and 2 from J; bases not matched to a gene: 6. CDR1 and CDR2 from the germline V gene are MDHEN and SYDVKM. The CDR3 is made up of 13 amino acids. The CDR3 bases are TGTGCCAGCTGCCCTAGCGGTACCTACGAGCAGTACTTC. Protein product: CASCPSGTYEQYF.

The rearrangement uses TRBV25-1 and TRBJ1-1, with 7 bases lining up with TRBD1. V shed 4 bases, J shed 3 bases, and the junction held 8 bases outside the gene matches. Germline V gives CDR1 MGHDK, CDR2 SYGVNS. The CDR3 consists of 15 residues. The CDR3 nucleotides read TGTGCCAGCAGTGCAAACAGGGGCTTGGACACTGAAGCTTTCTTT. As protein: CASSANRGLDTEAFF.

The genes are TRBV5-5 and TRBJ2-3, with D tentatively TRBD1 (7 bases). Germline CDR1 SGHKS, CDR2 YYEKEE (reference sequence). The V gene lost 3 bases and the J gene lost 11 bases, with 13 bases spanning the gap. The CDR3 length is 12 residues. The CDR3 nucleotides are TGTGCCAGCAGCTCTCAGGGGGGTCGGCAGTATTTT. This translates into CASSSQGGRQYF.

Ten or more counts support this clonotype. This CDR3 reads CASSDSDARAQGRAFF. As DNA, the CDR3 is TGTGCCAGCAGCGACTCGGACGCCCGGGCCCAGGGGAGGGCTTTCTTT. The chain has TRBV27 and TRBJ1-1, with D maybe TRBD1 (6 bases). The V and J ends lost 6 bases and 11 bases respectively, with 28 bases between them. CDR1 MNHEY and CDR2 SMNVEV come from the germline V gene (reference sequence). The CDR3 is made up of 16 amino acids.

There are many counts of this clonotype. This chain joins TRBV12-3 or TRBV12-4 and TRBJ2-2; D gene unclear. The CDR3 spans 12 residues. The V and J ends lost 5 bases and 3 bases respectively, with 4 bases between them. The CDR3 loop reads CASSPYTGELFF. The CDR3 coding sequence is TGTGCCAGCAGTCCCTACACCGGGGAGCTGTTTTTT.

This clonotype has at least ten counts. The chain carries TRBV5-4 and TRBJ1-1, with a weak D call TRBD1 (6 bases). Germline V gene data show CDR1 as SGHNT and CDR2 as YYREEE (reference sequence). Trimming took 1 base from V and 1 from J, leaving 8 bases between them. This CDR3 spans 14 amino acids. This CDR3 is CASSLQGRNTEAFF. The CDR3 DNA sequence: TGTGCCAGCAGCTTGCAGGGGAGGAACACTGAAGCTTTCTTT.

Ten or more counts support this clonotype. CDR3 in amino acids: CASSLGGVRDTQYF. DNA of the CDR3: TGTGCCAGCAGCTTGGGGGGAGTAAGAGATACGCAGTATTTT. V usage is TRBV11-2 and J usage is TRBJ2-3, with a tentative D call TRBD2 (6 bases). Germline V CDR1 and CDR2: SGHAT, FQNNGV. The CDR3 runs to 14 residues. The germline V and J ends were trimmed by 3 bases and 5 bases, with 12 bases remaining between them.

This clonotype was picked up many times. The chain recombines TRBV14 with TRBJ2-7, with D maybe TRBD1 (6 bases). Germline loops: CDR1 SGHDN, CDR2 FVKESK. The V gene lost 2 bases and the J gene lost 4 bases, with 12 bases spanning the gap. This CDR3 spans 14 amino acids. The CDR3 loop is CASSQLQQGYEQYF. The CDR3 DNA is TGTGCCAGCAGCCAATTACAACAGGGATACGAGCAGTACTTC.

This clonotype was seen at least ten times. This chain joins TRBV19 and TRBJ2-7, with TRBD1 identical over 10 bases. J lost 2 bases, V lost 4 bases, and 5 bases had no gene match. The CDR3 totals 15 residues. Germline V gene sequence: CDR1 LNHDA, CDR2 SQIVND (reference sequence). The CDR3 loop reads CASSSLGQGAYEQYF. The CDR3, as DNA: TGTGCCAGTAGTAGCCTTGGACAGGGGGCCTACGAGCAGTACTTC.

This chain links TRBV5-1 with TRBJ2-1, with TRBD2 as a possible D gene (6 bases). This CDR3 region has 16 residues. V dropped 3 bases and J dropped 2 bases, with 15 bases sitting between them. Germline V lookup: CDR1 SGHRS, CDR2 YFSETQ. CDR3 sequence (DNA): TGCGCCAGCAGCTCCCCACAGGAGGGGACCTACAATGAGCAGTTCTTC. Encoded protein: CASSSPQEGTYNEQFF. Full variable domain (rest looked up from reference TRBV5-1 and TRBJ2-1): KAGVTQTPRYLIKTRGQQVTLSCSPISGHRSVSWYQQTPGQGLQFLFEYFSETQRNKGNFPGRFSGRQFSNSRSEMNVSTLELGDSALYLCASSSPQEGTYNEQFFGPGTRLTVL.

This clonotype has at least ten counts. V usage is TRBV12-3 or TRBV12-4 and J usage is TRBJ1-2; D not certain. The V end was cut by 4 bases, the J end by 6 bases, with 15 bases between. The CDR3 covers 14 residues. CDR3 nucleotide sequence: TGTGCCAGCAGTTCGGGCTCAGCGTGGGATGGCTACACCTTC. Protein sequence: CASSSGSAWDGYTF.

This clonotype appeared many times. V is TRBV11-3 and J is TRBJ1-2; 7 bases are a match to TRBD1. The V and J ends lost 3 bases and 2 bases, in that order; junction bases with no gene match: 9. This CDR3 contains 16 residues. CDR1 is SGHNT, CDR2 YENEEA, per germline. The CDR3 DNA follows: TGTGCCAGCAGCTTTATCGACAGGGTTAAGAACTATGGCTACACCTTC. Protein: CASSFIDRVKNYGYTF.

This clonotype appeared a few times. This chain connects TRBV7-2 to TRBJ2-5; D possibly corresponds to TRBD1 (5 bases). Per the germline V gene, CDR1 is SGHTA and CDR2 is FQGNSA. This CDR3 region has 14 residues. V was clipped by 0 bases and J by 5 bases, with 10 bases between them. DNA for the CDR3: TGTGCCAGCAGCTTAGCTGGGGCTCGTGAGACCCAGTACTTC. This translates into CASSLAGARETQYF.